What follows describes a single T cell receptor (beta chain). There is no known antigen for this receptor. Per-base quality was not reported, and no clone a single base away is much larger than it. Using the deep immunoSEQ assay, multiplex PCR amplified TCR CDR3 regions from genomic DNA. Genomic DNA extracted from each cell subset was distributed evenly over all wells of several immunoSEQ 96-well plates, and each plate served as one replicate. For sorted subsets, about 200 ng genomic DNA, equal to tens of thousands of T cell genomes, was loaded into each replicate PCR. The purified libraries were quantified using a Qubit 3.0 fluorometer, sized with a Bioanalyzer 2100, and then quantified again using the KAPA Library Quantification kit. Every immunoSEQ 96-well plate was sequenced on a separate single-read 150-cycle Illumina NextSeq 550 flow cell. The original methods were these. Because the immunoSEQ output held only junctional sequences and lacked quality scores, the filtering could not match the filtering applied to full-length reads. To assign V/J genes and CDR3, sequences were annotated against IMGT germline references using PyIR, a Python wrapper for IgBLAST v1.9. Reads were removed for weak V/J assignments (E-value above 1e-6), missing CDR3, stop codons, out-of-frame junctions, or ambiguous translated residues. V3J clonotypes were defined by identical inferred V gene, J gene, and CDR3 amino acid sequence. Percentage overlap between repertoires was calculated by dividing the number of shared unique clonotypes by the size of the smaller repertoire. RTK rarefaction, the Chao1 estimator, and Recon v2.1 estimates of unobserved clonotypes were used to assess repertoire richness. Generation probabilities were computed with OLGA for all TCRbeta clonotypes obtained by the gDNA method from a few donors. This immuneACCESS table, as held by TCRdb, lists in-frame sequences with V and J called but not all clones. Of the missing ones, under half trace to an unresolved V gene in checked studies; the others have no known cause. For V, J and clone size, that table is used; D and trimming come from the DNA. In all, the sample holds roughly 640,000 clones, and about 74% of those were seen once. The top ten clones comprise over 1.5% of the sample.

The record originates from a study of shared clonotypes between healthy human individuals (dated by TCRdb to 2020 to 2022). For context, the study as a whole: The cohort comprised a couple of women and a few men aged 18 to 49 years. To estimate repertoire size and how much clonotypes are shared between individuals, the study performed deep sequencing of blood TCR repertoires from roughly five healthy adults. To increase sequencing depth and limit assay-specific biases, TCR repertoire library preparation and sequencing were carried out by different laboratories using diverse techniques. For each donor, CD4 naive and CD4 memory were each run on three plates, CD8 naive on two plates, and CD8 memory on one plate. Between about 0.8 and 9 billion PBMCs per donor were obtained by leukapheresis.

The donors were healthy, HIV-negative adults with no recently reported acute infections or vaccinations. All donors were Caucasian adults living in Nashville, Tennessee, USA. Magnetic negative selection was used to enrich CD4+ T cells, after which naive cells were positively selected on CD45RA and the negative fraction became the memory subset. Blood was collected by leukapheresis, and PBMCs were isolated by Ficoll-Histopaque density gradient centrifugation and then cryopreserved in liquid nitrogen vapor phase. Analytical flow cytometry was used to check the purity and quantity of each magnetically sorted T cell population. Genomic DNA was isolated from every sorted fraction and measured by UV absorbance on a Nanodrop 2000c. CDR1 and CDR2, per the germline V gene, are SGHTA and FQGNSA. V ends up 5 bases short and J 2 bases short, with an unmatched junction base count of 8. The CDR3 covers 15 residues, taking in both the cysteine and the phenylalanine. Only CDR3 DNA remains: 45 bases, in frame from the first base.

What the authors observed across the whole study: Clonotypes shared by all four sorted-subset donors showed higher generation probabilities than non-shared clonotypes. Pairwise subsampling led to the expectation that sequencing depth would affect the degree of clonotype sharing among donors. Only blood was sampled, and tissue TCR repertoires likely differ from those in blood. Larger estimated clonotype richness was generally found for naive subsets than for memory subsets. When several donors were compared, the shared fraction of clonotypes was around 5% for naive CD4, roughly 3.3% for naive CD8, 2.3% for memory CD4, and 0.35% to 0.4% for memory CD8. Even with the large sequencing depth, rarefaction of the sorted-subset datasets indicated that sequencing was incomplete. Because the study included a small number of donors, the genetic and exposure-history diversity represented was limited.

Recombination joined TRBV7-2 with TRBJ2-5, with 7 central nucleotides matching TRBD2. Sequenced: memory CD4+ T cells sorted from blood. The cell subset or site label corresponds to: CD45RA-negative fraction. This clonotype was obtained from a woman aged 25 to 39 in good health. The nucleotide sequence is TGTGCCAGCAGCCTCATCGCTAGCGGTCAAGAGACCCAGTACTTC. This codes for CASSLIASGQETQYF.